The 17 T cell receptor beta chains given below trace back to one sample, sequenced in a study of T-cell memory formation after mild COVID-19. TCRdb processed the 5' RACE reads anew with MiXCR; each CDR3 protein has one entry. The repertoire consists of more than 250,000 distinct CDR3 sequences, with roughly 18% occurring once and the leading ten covering about 23%. The sequencing input was PBMCs or a T cell subset sorted from them (not recorded which). The receptors come from a man aged 18 to 35 who had mild COVID-19 (a few samples of this study predate the infection). Cell type and time point are not known.

This chain joins TRBV7-2 and TRBJ2-6; D is ambiguous. The CDR3 is 18 residues long. In germline, CDR1 is SGHTA, CDR2 FQGNSA. The V and J ends lost 6 bases and 0 bases respectively, with 18 bases between them. CDR3 DNA: TGTGCCAGCAGTTTTCTGGGGTTAGGTGGCTCTGGGGCCAACGTCCTGACTTTC. This encodes CASSFLGLGGSGANVLTF.

The chain couples TRBV4-2 to TRBJ2-3; 10 bases map to TRBD2. The germline V gene has CDR1 LGHNA and CDR2 YNFKEQ. The CDR3 runs 18 residues. The ends lost 0 bases at V and 5 bases at J; junction bases unmatched: 11. As DNA, the CDR3 is TGTGCCAGCAGCCAAGATCGGCTAGCGGGGGCTCGGGTAGATACGCAGTATTTT. Protein: CASSQDRLAGARVDTQYF.

The chain couples TRBV7-9 to TRBJ1-3; the D gene is possibly TRBD1 (5 bases). CDR1 and CDR2 (germline): SEHNR, FQNEAQ (reference sequence). CDR3 length: 15 amino acids. V lost 4 bases, J lost 0 bases, and 10 bases lay in between. CDR3 nucleotides: TGTGCCAGCAGCTGGTCGACAGACTCTGGAAACACCATATATTTT. Translating gives CASSWSTDSGNTIYF.

The chain uses TRBV7-2 and TRBJ2-3, with 11 bases that match TRBD2. J lost 2 bases, V lost 3 bases, and 7 bases had no gene match. The CDR3 loop spans 17 amino acids. Germline CDR1 is SGHTA and CDR2 is FQGNSA. CDR3 protein: CASSFPRLAGFTDTQYF. The CDR3 nucleotides are TGTGCCAGCAGCTTCCCTCGACTAGCGGGGTTCACAGATACGCAGTATTTT.

The V and J genes are TRBV28 and TRBJ2-3; 7 nucleotides match TRBD2. The CDR3 contains 15 residues. The ends lost 6 bases at V and 2 bases at J; junction bases unmatched: 8. Germline V lookup: CDR1 MDHEN, CDR2 SYDVKM. The CDR3, as DNA: TGTGCCAGCAGCCCTCTGCGGGGGACCACAGATACGCAGTATTTT. Translated, it gives CASSPLRGTTDTQYF.

This clonotype was seen a few times. V usage is TRBV2 and J usage is TRBJ2-2; 7 bases agree with TRBD2. Germline CDR1 is SNHLY and CDR2 is FYNNEI. CDR3 length: 15 residues. Trimming at V came to 6 bases and at J to 3 bases, leaving 7 bases not matched to a gene. CDR3 bases: TGTGCCAGCAGGATGCTCCGGGGGGACACCGGGGAGCTGTTTTTT. It is translated as CASRMLRGDTGELFF.

CDR3 protein: CASSGQDYQETQYF. CDR3 nucleotides: TGTGCCAGCAGTGGACAGGATTACCAAGAGACCCAGTACTTC. V is TRBV2 and J is TRBJ2-5; D may be TRBD1 (6 bases). The germline gives CDR1 SNHLY, CDR2 FYNNEI. V was cut by 4 bases and J by 0 bases, with 9 bases left in between. The CDR3 sequence is 14 residues long.

The chain is built from TRBV12-3 or TRBV12-4 and TRBJ2-6; unclear D gene. The CDR3 spans 16 residues. V was clipped by 1 base and J by 4 bases, with 11 bases between them. CDR3 sequence reads: CASSLVHYAGANVLTF. The CDR3, as DNA: TGTGCCAGCAGTTTAGTCCATTATGCGGGGGCCAACGTCCTGACTTTC.

The chain carries TRBV4-1 and TRBJ2-5, with TRBD1 matching over 9 bases. This CDR3 is 15 amino acids long. Germline assignment: CDR1 MGHRA and CDR2 YSYEKL. Trimming took 4 bases from V and 4 from J; bases not matched to a gene: 7. The DNA of the CDR3 is TGCGCCAGCAGCCTGACGACAGGGGGTCTAGAGACCCAGTACTTC. This sequence encodes CASSLTTGGLETQYF.

A remark on this clonotype: A much larger clonotype is one base distant, so this may be a read error. The chain employs TRBV29-1 and TRBJ2-5; 8 nucleotides agree with TRBD1. Germline V CDR1 and CDR2: SQVTM, ANQGSEA. The J segment lost 9 bases and the V segment lost 4 bases, leaving 13 bases of the junction unmatched. CDR3 size: 14 residues. The CDR3 sequence: CSVGHTGGTVAQYF. The CDR3, as DNA: TGCAGCGTTGGCCACACAGGGGGGACGGTGGCCCAGTACTTC.

This clonotype has more than one count but fewer than ten. The chain employs TRBV19 and TRBJ2-4; TRBD1 is a possible D gene (7 bases). Trimming stripped 8 bases from V and 0 bases from J, with 17 bases between. From germline, CDR1 is LNHDA and CDR2 SQIVND (reference sequence). The CDR3 has 16 residues. In DNA, the CDR3 is TGTGCCAGTGCGGACAGGAGGGGATTAGCCAAAAACATTCAGTACTTC. This translates into CASADRRGLAKNIQYF.

This rearrangement joins TRBV6-5 to TRBJ1-5; D is undetermined. V was shortened by 0 bases and J by 9 bases, with 9 bases between the two germline ends. CDR3 length equals 13 residues. CDR1 and CDR2 from the germline V gene are MNHEY and SVGAGI. For the CDR3, the DNA is TGTGCCAGCAGTTACTCTACGGGTCGGCCCCAGCATTTT. Translated, it gives CASSYSTGRPQHF.

Concerning this clonotype itself: One junction end disagrees with the germline gene, perhaps due to a read error. J is TRBJ2-5 and V is TRBV28, with 13 bases fitting TRBD2. This CDR3 region has 16 residues. Looked up from germline, CDR1 is MDHEN and CDR2 is SYDVKM. The CDR3 sequence: CASSRGLAGAEESQYF. CDR3 bases: TGTGCCAGCAGCCGCGGACTAGCGGGGGCCGAAGAGAGCCAGTACTTC.

CDR3 protein: CASSQGRGSAYGYTF. The CDR3 nucleotides read TGCGCCAGCAGCCAGGGCCGCGGCAGCGCCTATGGCTACACCTTC. This sequence joins TRBV4-1 and TRBJ1-2; the D is unclear. The V and J ends lost 3 bases and 4 bases respectively, with 15 bases between them. The CDR3 is 15 amino acids. Looked up from germline, CDR1 is MGHRA and CDR2 is YSYEKL.

This clonotype was detected many times. This chain uses TRBV27 with TRBJ1-2; no reliable D call. Trimming took 6 bases from V and 6 from J, leaving 14 bases between them. This CDR3 contains 13 residues. The germline gives CDR1 MNHEY, CDR2 SMNVEV (reference sequence). CDR3 DNA: TGTGCCAGCAGCCTCGGCTTACGCGATGGCTACACCTTC. Encoded protein: CASSLGLRDGYTF.

This clonotype was counted many times. This chain links TRBV28 with TRBJ2-7; the match to TRBD1 covers 7 bases. The trim removed 5 bases at V and 2 bases at J, leaving 6 bases unmatched. Per the germline V gene, CDR1 is MDHEN and CDR2 is SYDVKM. This CDR3 has 14 amino acids. The CDR3, as DNA: TGTGCCAGCAGTCCCGGACAGGAACCCTACGAGCAGTACGTC. As protein: CASSPGQEPYEQYV.

V gene TRBV13 combines with J gene TRBJ2-1, with TRBD2 matching over 13 bases. After removal of 5 bases from V and 8 bases from J, the junction contained 9 bases not matched to a gene. CDR1 PRHDT and CDR2 FYEKMQ come from the germline V gene (reference sequence). The CDR3 loop spans 16 amino acids. CDR3 protein: CASSLRLAGGIDEQFF. In DNA form, the CDR3 reads TGTGCCAGCAGCCTGCGACTAGCGGGGGGAATTGATGAGCAGTTCTTC.